The rows below give T cell receptor beta chains drawn from one sample of a study of T cells after somatic rescue of genetic block. Profiled with immunoSEQ multiplex PCR; TCRdb holds only in-frame clones, not every one. The data contain roughly 11,000 clones, roughly 70% of them singletons. The specimen was peripheral blood mononuclear cells (PBMCs). The receptors were sampled from a boy between 10 and 17 years old. Both conserved end residues are part of each CDR3. The D gene is left open where the match is weak. A row's size may be missing; if present it is once, few, many or a size class.

j_call d_call clone_size v_call cdr3_nt cdr3_aa
TRBJ2-5 NA few TRBV14 TGTGCCAGCAGCCAAGACAGGGGGGATTCGTGGGGCTTACAAGAGACCCAGTACTTC CASSQDRGDSWGLQETQYF
TRBJ2-1 NA NA TRBV7-9 TGTGCCAGCAGCTTAGCGGGAGTCAGGTATGAGCAGTTCTTC CASSLAGVRYEQFF
TRBJ1-5 TRBD1 NA TRBV7-9 TGTGCCAGCAGCCAGATGACAGGGAGCAATCAGCCCCAGCATTTT CASSQMTGSNQPQHF
TRBJ1-1 NA NA TRBV15 TGTGCCACCAGCAGAGCTGGGGGGCACACTGAAGCTTTCTTT CATSRAGGHTEAFF
TRBJ1-1 TRBD1 NA TRBV9 TGTGCCAGCAGCCCCACCGGACAGGGAAGGAACACTGAAGCTTTCTTT CASSPTGQGRNTEAFF
TRBJ1-5 NA NA TRBV30 TGTGCGGGGTCCCGACAATTGGGTTATCAGCCCCAGCATTTT CAGSRQLGYQPQHF
TRBJ2-7 TRBD1 NA TRBV6-5 TGTGCCAGCAGCTCCCCGGGACAGCACGCCTACGAGCAGTACTTC CASSSPGQHAYEQYF
TRBJ2-3 TRBD1 NA TRBV5-6 TGTGCCAGCAGCTTCCGGGACAGGGTAACAGATACGCAGTATTTT CASSFRDRVTDTQYF
TRBJ1-5 NA NA TRBV4-1 TGCGCCAGCAGCCCTATGGCGGGCCATCAGCCCCAGCATTTT CASSPMAGHQPQHF
TRBJ2-3 TRBD1 NA TRBV2 TGTGCCAGCAGACTCGGGACAGGGTGGAAAGGAGATACGCAGTATTTT CASRLGTGWKGDTQYF
TRBJ1-1 TRBD1 NA TRBV9 TGTGCCAGCAGCGTGGCGTTACAGGGGCGTGCTTTCTTT CASSVALQGRAFF
TRBJ1-6 NA NA TRBV18 TGTGCCAGCTCTCCAAGCTCCTATAATTCACCCCTCCACTTT CASSPSSYNSPLHF
TRBJ1-2 NA once TRBV6-5 TGTGCCAGCAGTTACGGAGGGGTTTATGGCTACACCTTC CASSYGGVYGYTF
TRBJ1-5 TRBD1 NA TRBV6-6 TGTGCCAGCAGTTACTCCGACAGGGCCCTTCAGCCCCAGCATTTT CASSYSDRALQPQHF
TRBJ1-2 NA NA TRBV7-9 TGTGCCAGCAGCTTACTCGGACAAGGGAGCGGTGGCTACACCTTC CASSLLGQGSGGYTF
TRBJ1-2 NA NA TRBV7-3 TGTGCCAGCAGCTACCGGGACGCAACTGGCTACACCTTC CASSYRDATGYTF
TRBJ1-1 NA NA TRBV6-5 TGTGCCAGCAGTTACTTGGGCGTCGCCGGCACTGAAGCTTTCTTT CASSYLGVAGTEAFF
TRBJ2-7 NA NA TRBV28 TGTGCCAGCGTCTCACTCACCTACGCAGGAGAGCAGTACTTC CASVSLTYAGEQYF
TRBJ1-1 NA NA TRBV27 TGTGCCAGCAGTCTAACGGGGAACATGAACACTGAAGCTTTCTTT CASSLTGNMNTEAFF
TRBJ2-5 TRBD2 NA TRBV28 TGTGCCAGCTTCTCTCCCCTAGCGGTCCGCGAGACCCAGTACTTC CASFSPLAVRETQYF
TRBJ2-7 NA few TRBV19 TGTGCCAGTAGTATCCCGGGACACCCTCTCTACGAGCAGTACTTC CASSIPGHPLYEQYF
TRBJ2-7 NA NA TRBV5-1 TGCGCCAGCAGCTTTCAGCCCTATCATGACAGCTCCTACGAGCAGTACTTC CASSFQPYHDSSYEQYF
TRBJ2-7 NA NA TRBV28 TGTGCCAGCAGTTTTTATAGGGCAGGGGCGGGCGAGCAGTACTTC CASSFYRAGAGEQYF
TRBJ2-7 NA NA TRBV28 TGTGCCAGCAGTATAGAGGGACAAACTATGGGGTCCTACGAGCAGTACTTC CASSIEGQTMGSYEQYF
TRBJ1-2 NA NA TRBV7-9 TGTGCCAGCAGCTTAGCATCCGGGGTCTATGGCTACACCTTC CASSLASGVYGYTF
TRBJ1-6 NA NA TRBV7-9 TGTGCCAGCGGGTTACAGGGAGAGGGGTATAATTCACCCCTCCACTTT CASGLQGEGYNSPLHF
TRBJ2-5 NA NA TRBV18 TGTGCCAGCTCACCCACCTTACAAGAGACCCAGTACTTC CASSPTLQETQYF
TRBJ2-5 TRBD1 medium-sized TRBV15 TGTGCCACCAGCAGGGACAGGCGGGAGACCCAGTACTTC CATSRDRRETQYF
TRBJ1-5 NA once TRBV19 TGTGCCAGTACCAGGGTAAACAGCAATCAGCCCCAGCATTTT CASTRVNSNQPQHF
TRBJ2-3 TRBD2 once TRBV25-1 TGTGCCAGCAGTGGGTTGAGGCTAGCGGGAGTTGTTGATACGCAGTATTTT CASSGLRLAGVVDTQYF
TRBJ2-7 NA NA TRBV7-9 TGTGCCAGCAGCTTAAGACCGGACGGAACCTACGAGCAGTACTTC CASSLRPDGTYEQYF
TRBJ2-3 NA NA TRBV5-1 TGCGCCAGCAGCTGGCCGGCGGGAATCACAGATACGCAGTATTTT CASSWPAGITDTQYF
TRBJ2-7 TRBD2 NA TRBV7-9 TGTGCCAGCAGCTTAGCGGGACTAGCGGGGGACTTTTACTCCTACGAGCAGTACTTC CASSLAGLAGDFYSYEQYF
TRBJ2-1 NA few TRBV25-1 TGTGCCAGCAGTGTCCCAGGCTACAATGAGCAGTTCTTC CASSVPGYNEQFF
TRBJ2-3 TRBD1 NA TRBV19 TGTGCCAGCCGCTTGGACAGGGGGACAGATACGCAGTATTTT CASRLDRGTDTQYF
TRBJ2-7 NA NA TRBV5-1 TGCGCCAGCAGCTCCGCGACAGGTTCCTACGAGCAGTACTTC CASSSATGSYEQYF